The present entry profiles one T cell receptor beta chain with its context. Its antigen is still unknown. Produced via immunoSEQ multiplex PCR; TCRdb's table is partial and in-frame only. This sample yields about 150,000 clones, of which under 95% are seen a single time; around 0.28% belongs to the top ten. These data originate in a study of OX40 agonist ivuxolimab in advanced cancers. Overall study context: Patients received ivuxolimab, an intravenous treatment, every 2 weeks at 0.01 to 10 mg/kg. Dose-escalation patients had hepatocellular carcinoma, melanoma, renal cell or head and neck cancer. Study findings and constraints: On average, CD8+ T cells showed a greater number of expanded clones than CD4+.

Germline-derived CDR1 and CDR2 are SEHNR and FQNEAQ (reference sequence). With V trimmed by 11 bases and J by 1 base, 7 bases remained unmatched. This CDR3 region has 14 residues. The clonotype originates from an adult with an advanced solid tumor such as melanoma, head and neck, liver or kidney cancer. The rearrangement uses TRBV7-9 and TRBJ2-3; 9 bases align to TRBD2. The sample here was CD4+ or CD8+ T cells sorted from blood, taken in a trial of the OX40 agonist ivuxolimab. The DNA of the CDR3 is TGTGCCGGCATGCGGGGGGGTGGCACAGATACGCAGTATTTT. It codes for CAGMRGGGTDTQYF. Combining the CDR3 with reference TRBV7-9 and TRBJ2-3 gives the whole variable domain DTGVSQNPRHKITKRGQNVTFRCDPISEHNRLYWYRQTLGQGPEFLTYFQNEAQLEKSRLLSDRFSAERPKGSFSTLEIQRTEQGDSAMYLCAGMRGGGTDTQYFGPGTRLTVL.